The rows below give T cell receptor beta chains drawn from one sample of a study of cytomegalovirus exposure and HLA in healthy donors. Assay used: immunoSEQ multiplex PCR; TCRdb lists only in-frame clones, some missing. The data hold 78,000 or so clones, with 90% to 97% observed a single time. The specimen was PBMCs. These receptors originate from a man younger than 30 in good health and CMV-seropositive. Each CDR3 is given with its conserved first and last residue. A D gene is named only where the DNA matches it firmly. Clone sizes are given selectively: once, few, many, or a class where the clone is expanded.

v_call	d_call	clone_size	j_call	cdr3_aa	cdr3_nt
TRBV5-1	NA	NA	TRBJ2-7	CASSLYRSSYEQYF	TGCGCCAGCAGCTTGTACAGGAGCTCCTACGAGCAGTACTTC
TRBV19	TRBD2	NA	TRBJ2-1	CASSMGTSGDEQFF	TGTGCCAGTAGTATGGGAACTAGCGGCGATGAGCAGTTCTTC
TRBV15	NA	NA	TRBJ2-7	CATSRDQDKYEQYF	TGTGCCACCAGCAGAGATCAGGACAAGTACGAGCAGTACTTC
TRBV5-1	NA	NA	TRBJ2-6	CASSSPTGANVLTF	TGCGCCAGCAGCTCCCCAACTGGGGCCAACGTCCTGACTTTC
TRBV28	NA	NA	TRBJ1-2	CASSLRRGRLGVYTF	TGTGCCAGCAGTTTAAGGCGCGGGAGATTAGGTGTCTACACCTTC
TRBV30	NA	NA	TRBJ1-1	CAWTRLNRVNTEAFF	TGTGCCTGGACCCGTCTGAACAGGGTGAACACTGAAGCTTTCTTT
TRBV5-6	NA	NA	TRBJ1-5	CASSLAVGVSDQPQHF	TGTGCCAGCAGCTTGGCGGTCGGGGTTAGTGATCAGCCCCAGCATTTT
TRBV7-6	TRBD1	once	TRBJ2-2	CASRAPRDRGNTGELFF	TGTGCCAGCAGGGCTCCTCGAGACAGGGGGAACACCGGGGAGCTGTTTTTT
TRBV6-1	NA	NA	TRBJ1-5	CASKTGLRPQHF	TGTGCCAGCAAAACAGGCCTACGGCCCCAGCATTTT
TRBV4-1	TRBD2	NA	TRBJ2-4	CASSQEPPASGDDIQYF	TGCGCCAGCAGCCAAGAACCCCCCGCTAGCGGGGACGATATTCAGTACTTC
TRBV13	TRBD2	NA	TRBJ2-1	CASSLLRSSGRAENEQFF	TGTGCCAGCAGCTTACTGCGCTCGAGCGGGAGGGCCGAGAATGAGCAGTTCTTC
TRBV30	TRBD1	NA	TRBJ1-2	CAWSSGTGDGYTF	TGTGCCTGGAGCTCCGGGACAGGGGATGGCTACACCTTC
TRBV5-1	TRBD2	NA	TRBJ2-3	CAGNSGSAGDTQYF	TGCGCCGGGAACAGCGGGAGCGCTGGGGATACGCAGTATTTT
TRBV21-1	NA	NA	TRBJ1-2	CASSKDPDTDRDWYGYTF	TGTGCCAGCAGCAAAGATCCCGACACAGACAGGGATTGGTATGGCTACACCTTC
TRBV29-1	NA	NA	TRBJ2-7	CSVEGARDSYEQYF	TGCAGCGTTGAGGGGGCAAGGGATTCCTACGAGCAGTACTTC
TRBV7-8	NA	NA	TRBJ2-1	CASSRTGGGSSYNEQFF	TGTGCCAGCAGTCGCACAGGGGGAGGGAGCTCCTACAATGAGCAGTTCTTC
TRBV5-4	NA	NA	TRBJ1-5	CASSFGGADQPQHF	TGTGCCAGCAGCTTCGGAGGGGCCGATCAGCCCCAGCATTTT
TRBV27	TRBD1	NA	TRBJ1-5	CASSLGRGAQPQHF	TGTGCCAGCAGTTTGGGCAGGGGGGCTCAGCCCCAGCATTTT
TRBV19	NA	once	TRBJ2-2	CASSISVTGELFF	TGTGCCAGTAGTATATCGGTCACCGGGGAGCTGTTTTTT
TRBV9	NA	NA	TRBJ2-5	CASSVELDWETQYF	TGTGCCAGCAGCGTAGAATTGGACTGGGAGACCCAGTACTTC
TRBV5-1	NA	NA	TRBJ1-2	CASSSTGDYGYTF	TGCGCCAGCAGTTCGACAGGAGACTATGGCTACACCTTC
TRBV27	NA	once	TRBJ1-2	CASAPARGYGYTF	TGTGCCAGCGCCCCGGCCCGGGGCTATGGCTACACCTTC
TRBV28	NA	NA	TRBJ1-1	CASRPITAEAFF	TGTGCCAGCAGACCTATTACAGCTGAAGCTTTCTTT
TRBV5-1	TRBD1	NA	TRBJ2-2	CASRPGTGPTGELFF	TGCGCCAGCAGACCCGGGACAGGGCCCACCGGGGAGCTGTTTTTT
TRBV5-1	NA	once	TRBJ2-5	CASSRVQETQYF	TGCGCCAGCAGTCGCGTCCAAGAGACCCAGTACTTC
TRBV19	NA	NA	TRBJ2-3	CASSMGLSTDTQYF	TGTGCCAGTAGTATGGGCCTTAGCACAGATACGCAGTATTTT